This T cell receptor beta chain was recovered during a study of blood T cell repertoires in COVID-19. Looking at the study overall: The study drew acute and convalescent COVID-19 samples from the United States, Italy and Spain.

Original methodology: From reference gene primer amplification, estimates of nucleated cell counts were derived. Assay used: immunoSEQ multiplex PCR; TCRdb lists only in-frame clones, some missing. The D gene and trimming were derived from the DNA, and the V and J assignments and clone size from that table. The sample lists 250,000 to 350,000 clones, roughly 88% occurring once. Trimming took off 4 bases at V and 7 bases at J, with 14 bases between the two ends. The germline V gene encodes CDR1 GTSNPN and CDR2 SVGIG (reference sequence). This CDR3 has 14 amino acids. All enrollees were about 18 to 95 years old and from some 24 US areas.

Sample: PBMCs or T cells enriched from blood (not recorded which). This TCR was sampled from a woman in her thirties who had recovered from COVID-19. The chain links TRBV30 to TRBJ1-6, with D possibly TRBD1 on 5 matching bases. The CDR3 DNA reads as TGTGCCTGGATGCCGGACATCGCGAATTCACCCCTCCACTTT. Protein product: CAWMPDIANSPLHF.